Included here is one T cell receptor (beta chain) sequence, with context. These data belong to a study of shared clonotypes between healthy human individuals. Study summary: Per donor, three plates held CD4 naive cells, three held CD4 memory, two held CD8 naive and one held CD8 memory.

This CDR3 has 11 residues. The germline V and J ends were trimmed by 1 base and 10 bases, with 8 bases remaining between them. Germline CDR1 GTSNPN, CDR2 SVGIG (reference sequence). Generated by immunoSEQ multiplex PCR, the TCRdb table keeps only in-frame clones and is missing some. The data hold a few million clones, with 90% to 95% observed a single time. The sample was naive CD4+ T cells sorted from blood. The subset was: CD45RA+ positively selected. This TCR was sampled from a man aged 18 to 29 in good health. This chain uses TRBV30 with TRBJ2-1; D is ambiguous. The CDR3 is CAWSGTTEQFF. For the CDR3, the DNA is TGTGCCTGGAGTGGCACCACAGAGCAGTTCTTC. The complete variable domain, with remaining parts taken from reference TRBV30 and TRBJ2-1, reads SQTIHQWPATLVQPVGSPLSLECTVEGTSNPNLYWYRQAAGRGLQLLFYSVGIGQISSEVPQNLSASRPQDRQFILSSKKLLLSDSGFYLCAWSGTTEQFFGPGTRLTVL.